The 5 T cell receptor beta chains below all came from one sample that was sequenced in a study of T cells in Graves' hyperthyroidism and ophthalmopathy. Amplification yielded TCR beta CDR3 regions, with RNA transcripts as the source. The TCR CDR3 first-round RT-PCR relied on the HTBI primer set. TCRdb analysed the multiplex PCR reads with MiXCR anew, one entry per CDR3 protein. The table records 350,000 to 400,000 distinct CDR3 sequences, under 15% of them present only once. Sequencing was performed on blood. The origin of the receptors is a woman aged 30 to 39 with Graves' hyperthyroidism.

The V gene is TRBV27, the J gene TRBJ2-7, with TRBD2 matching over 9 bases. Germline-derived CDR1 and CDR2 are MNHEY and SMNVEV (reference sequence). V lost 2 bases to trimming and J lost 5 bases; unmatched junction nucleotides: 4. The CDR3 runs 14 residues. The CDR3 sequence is CASSLLAGINEQYF. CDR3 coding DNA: TGTGCCAGCAGTTTACTAGCGGGAATCAACGAGCAGTACTTC.

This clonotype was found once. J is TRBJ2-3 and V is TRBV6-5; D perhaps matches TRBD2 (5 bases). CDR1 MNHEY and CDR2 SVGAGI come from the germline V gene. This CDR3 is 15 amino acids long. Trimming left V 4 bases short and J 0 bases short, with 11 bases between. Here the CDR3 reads CASSSSRTSTDTQYF. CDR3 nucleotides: TGTGCCAGCAGTTCATCCCGGACTAGCACAGATACGCAGTATTTT.

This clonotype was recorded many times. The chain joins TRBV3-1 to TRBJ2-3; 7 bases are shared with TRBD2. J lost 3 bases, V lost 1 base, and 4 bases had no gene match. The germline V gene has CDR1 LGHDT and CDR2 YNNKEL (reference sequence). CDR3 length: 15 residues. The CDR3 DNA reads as TGTGCCAGCAGCCAAGGTTCCGGGAGGACAGATACGCAGTATTTT. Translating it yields CASSQGSGRTDTQYF.

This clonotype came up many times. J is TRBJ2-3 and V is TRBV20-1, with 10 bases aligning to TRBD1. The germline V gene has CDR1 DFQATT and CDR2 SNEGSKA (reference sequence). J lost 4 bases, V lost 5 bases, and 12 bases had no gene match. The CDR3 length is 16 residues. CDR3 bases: TGCAGTGCTGGTCCAGCACCGGGACAGGGGCCAGATACGCAGTATTTT. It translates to CSAGPAPGQGPDTQYF.

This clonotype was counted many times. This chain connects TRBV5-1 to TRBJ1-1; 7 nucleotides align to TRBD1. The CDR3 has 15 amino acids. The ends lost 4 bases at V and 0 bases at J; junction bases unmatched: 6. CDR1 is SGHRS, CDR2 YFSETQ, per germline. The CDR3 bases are TGCGCCAGCAGCGAAACCGGGACAGTGAACACTGAAGCTTTCTTT. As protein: CASSETGTVNTEAFF.